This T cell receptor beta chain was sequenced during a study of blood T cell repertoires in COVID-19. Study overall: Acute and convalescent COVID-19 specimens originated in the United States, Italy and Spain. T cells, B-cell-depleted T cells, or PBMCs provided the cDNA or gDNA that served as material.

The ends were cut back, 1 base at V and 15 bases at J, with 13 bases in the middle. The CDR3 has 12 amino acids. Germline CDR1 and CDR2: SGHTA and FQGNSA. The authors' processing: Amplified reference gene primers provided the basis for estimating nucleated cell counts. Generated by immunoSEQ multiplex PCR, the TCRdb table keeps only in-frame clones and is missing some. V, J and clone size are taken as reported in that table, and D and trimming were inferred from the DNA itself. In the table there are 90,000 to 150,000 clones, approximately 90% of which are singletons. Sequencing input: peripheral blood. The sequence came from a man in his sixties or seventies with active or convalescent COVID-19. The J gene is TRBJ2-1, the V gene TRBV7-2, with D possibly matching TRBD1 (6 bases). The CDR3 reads CASSLDRELLFF. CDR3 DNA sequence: TGTGCCAGCAGCTTAGACAGGGAACTTCTGTTCTTC.